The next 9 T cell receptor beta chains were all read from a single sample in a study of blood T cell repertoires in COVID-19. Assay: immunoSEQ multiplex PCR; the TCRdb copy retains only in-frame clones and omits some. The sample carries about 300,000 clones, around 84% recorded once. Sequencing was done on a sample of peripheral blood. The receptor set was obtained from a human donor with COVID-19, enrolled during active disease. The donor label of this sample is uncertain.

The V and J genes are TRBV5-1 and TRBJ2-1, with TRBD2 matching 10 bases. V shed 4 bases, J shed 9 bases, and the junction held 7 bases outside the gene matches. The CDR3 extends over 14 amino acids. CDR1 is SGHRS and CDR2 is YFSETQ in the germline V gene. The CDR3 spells CASSPLAGEGEQFF. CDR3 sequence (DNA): TGCGCCAGCAGCCCCCTAGCGGGAGAGGGTGAGCAGTTCTTC.

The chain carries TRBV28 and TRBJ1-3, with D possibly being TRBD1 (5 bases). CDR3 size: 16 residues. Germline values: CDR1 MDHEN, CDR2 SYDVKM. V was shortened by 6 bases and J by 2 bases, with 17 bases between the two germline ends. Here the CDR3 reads CASSPFGGDTGNTIYF. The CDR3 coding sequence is TGTGCCAGCAGCCCCTTTGGAGGGGATACTGGAAACACCATATATTTT.

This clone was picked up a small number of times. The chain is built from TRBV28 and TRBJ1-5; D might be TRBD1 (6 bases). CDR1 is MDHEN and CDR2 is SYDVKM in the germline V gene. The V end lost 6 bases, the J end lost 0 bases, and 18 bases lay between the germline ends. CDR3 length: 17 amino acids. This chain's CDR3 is CASRTTGLGDSNQPQHF. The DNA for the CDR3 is TGTGCCAGCAGGACCACAGGGTTAGGGGATAGCAATCAGCCCCAGCATTTT.

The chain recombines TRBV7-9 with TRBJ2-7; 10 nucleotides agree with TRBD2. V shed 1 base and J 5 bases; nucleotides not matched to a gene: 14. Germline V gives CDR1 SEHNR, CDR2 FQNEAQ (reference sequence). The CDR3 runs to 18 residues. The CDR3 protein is CASSLDISGRSFFDEQYF. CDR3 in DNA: TGTGCCAGCAGCTTAGATATTAGCGGGAGGTCATTTTTCGACGAGCAGTACTTC.

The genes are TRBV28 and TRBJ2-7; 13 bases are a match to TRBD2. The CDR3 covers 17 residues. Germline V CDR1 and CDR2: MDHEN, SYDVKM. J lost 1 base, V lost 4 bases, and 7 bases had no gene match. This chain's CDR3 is CASSSAGTSGVSYEQYF. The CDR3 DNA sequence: TGTGCCAGCAGTTCCGCTGGGACTAGCGGGGTTTCCTACGAGCAGTACTTC.

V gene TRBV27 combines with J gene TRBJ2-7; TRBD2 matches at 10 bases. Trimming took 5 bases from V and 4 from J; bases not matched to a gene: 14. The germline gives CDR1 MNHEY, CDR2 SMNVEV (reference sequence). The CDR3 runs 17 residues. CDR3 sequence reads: CASSAFSPTSGKYEQYF. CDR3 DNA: TGTGCCAGCAGTGCGTTCTCCCCCACTAGCGGGAAATACGAGCAGTACTTC.

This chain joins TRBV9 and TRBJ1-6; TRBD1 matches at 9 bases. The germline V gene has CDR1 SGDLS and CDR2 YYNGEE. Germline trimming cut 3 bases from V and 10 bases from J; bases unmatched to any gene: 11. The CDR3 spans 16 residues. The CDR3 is CASSAPGQGSGSPLHF. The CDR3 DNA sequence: TGTGCCAGCAGCGCACCGGGACAGGGATCGGGCTCACCCCTCCACTTT.

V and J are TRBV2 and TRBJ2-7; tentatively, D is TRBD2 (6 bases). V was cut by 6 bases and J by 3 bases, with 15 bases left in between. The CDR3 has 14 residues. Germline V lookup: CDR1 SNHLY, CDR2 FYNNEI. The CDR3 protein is CASRRDLSVYEQYF. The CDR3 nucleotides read TGTGCCAGCAGGAGGGACTTGTCGGTCTACGAGCAGTACTTC.

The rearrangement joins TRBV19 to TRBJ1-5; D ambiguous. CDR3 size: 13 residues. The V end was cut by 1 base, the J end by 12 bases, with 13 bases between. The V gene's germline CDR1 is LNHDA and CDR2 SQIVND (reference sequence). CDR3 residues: CASSIGPATGQHF. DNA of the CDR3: TGTGCCAGTAGTATAGGGCCCGCTACGGGCCAGCATTTT.